The TCR gamma chain described here comes from a study of γδ T cells in repeated Plasmodium falciparum infection (dated by TCRdb to about 2021). In the study overall: Malian children exposed to intense seasonal malaria transmission were enrolled in the natural-infection arm and compared with Australian children matched for age and gender. Four controlled human malaria infections were administered to about 5 malaria-naive U.S. adults over roughly 590 days by bites from P. falciparum NF54-infected Anopheles stephensi mosquitoes. Samples from controlled-infection subjects were taken at baseline, just before selected infections, and 21 days after each infection. Malian gammadelta TCR repertoires were analysed cross-sectionally during no-transmission periods and were analysed longitudinally across acute febrile malaria episodes. Using both natural infection in Mali and controlled human malaria infection, the study looked at the way repeated Plasmodium falciparum infection shapes the human gammadelta T cell repertoire. Overall results and qualifications from the work: Analysis of inter-individual variability in gammadelta T cell responses was limited by the small size of the controlled-infection cohort. The Malian cohort came from a small rural village of predominantly one ethnic group, limiting generalizability.

This clone has more than one count but fewer than ten. The clone's antigen remains unknown. TCRdb pairs this DNA with a much larger clone's protein that differs at residue 15, likely a read error; the protein shown was translated from the DNA. To prepare the library, multiplex PCR was applied. Instrument used: Illumina MiSeq. From each sorted gammadelta T cell sample, both TCR gamma (TRG) and TCR delta (TRD) chains were sequenced. Regarding the original processing steps: Repertoire analyses included clonotype tree plots, accumulated frequency of the top 20 clonotypes, diversity index (DI) and D75 metrics. Clones were re-identified by TCRdb from the public reads with CATT, and rows with the same DNA were merged. TCRdb's processing, not the authors', yielded these V and J calls. The sample table shows roughly 15,000 gamma-chain clones, and around 1.5% are seen once. In total, the top ten clones hold 28% of the sample.

The sequenced sample consisted of gamma-delta T cells from blood. The source of this sequence is a pool of human donors (malaria-infected and uninfected, not separated).

The CDR3 reads CALWDLPGGELGKKSKVF. DNA sequence: TGTGCCTTGTGGGACCTACCTGGGGGGGAGTTGGGCAAAAAAAGCAAGGTATTT. The rearrangement combines TRGV9 with TRGJP. As TCRdb names no J gene, one was assigned here on the basis of a DNA match to germline. The CDR3 runs 18 amino acids, cysteine and phenylalanine included. This entry keeps only the CDR3 DNA: 54 bases, framed from base 1. CDR1 and CDR2 (GITISATS, ISYDGTV) derive from the germline V gene (reference sequence).